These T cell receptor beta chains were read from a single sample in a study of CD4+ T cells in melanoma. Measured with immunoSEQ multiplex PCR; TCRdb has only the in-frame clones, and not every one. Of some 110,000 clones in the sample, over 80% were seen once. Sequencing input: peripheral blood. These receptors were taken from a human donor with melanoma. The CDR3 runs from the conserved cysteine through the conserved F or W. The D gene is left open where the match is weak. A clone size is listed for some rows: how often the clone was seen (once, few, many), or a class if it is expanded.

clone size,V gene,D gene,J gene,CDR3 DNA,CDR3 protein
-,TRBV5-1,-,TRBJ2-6,TGCGCCAGCAGCTTGACAGTCTCTGGGGCCAACGTCCTGACTTTC,CASSLTVSGANVLTF
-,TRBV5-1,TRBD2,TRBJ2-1,TGCGCCAGCAGCTTGGGGACTAGCGGGGGGGGCAATGAGCAGTTCTTC,CASSLGTSGGGNEQFF
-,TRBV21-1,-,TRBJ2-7,TGTGCCAGCAGCATGAGAGTGGGAAGGGTGTCCTACGAGCAGTACTTC,CASSMRVGRVSYEQYF
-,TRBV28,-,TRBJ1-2,TGTGCCAGCAGTTCGTGGACAGCTAACTATGGCTACACCTTC,CASSSWTANYGYTF
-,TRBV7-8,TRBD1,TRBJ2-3,TGTGCCAGCAGCCACCTTAGGGGACAGGGATCGACAGATACGCAGTATTTT,CASSHLRGQGSTDTQYF
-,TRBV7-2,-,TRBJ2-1,TGTGCCAGCAGTCCTCCCGGGACACCGCAGTTCTTC,CASSPPGTPQFF
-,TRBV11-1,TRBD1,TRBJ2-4,TGTGCCAGCAGCCAAGGGGGCGGGCTACCCATTCAGTACTTC,CASSQGGGLPIQYF
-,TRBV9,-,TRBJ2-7,TGTGCCAGCAGCGGGTGGGAGGACGGCGATAGGTGGGAGCAGTACTTC,CASSGWEDGDRWEQYF
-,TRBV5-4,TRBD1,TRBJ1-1,TGTGCCAGCAGCTTCCCCAGAGGGGGCAACACTGAAGCTTTCTTT,CASSFPRGGNTEAFF
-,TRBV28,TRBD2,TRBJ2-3,TGTGCCAGCAGTTTACGGACTAGCGGGGGAATAGATACGCAGTATTTT,CASSLRTSGGIDTQYF
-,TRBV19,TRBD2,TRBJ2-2,TGTGCCAGTAGTGGGCGGGAGGAGGCCGGGGAGCTGTTTTTT,CASSGREEAGELFF
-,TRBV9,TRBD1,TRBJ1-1,TGTGCCAGCAGCCCCCGGACAGGGCAGACTGAAGCTTTCTTT,CASSPRTGQTEAFF
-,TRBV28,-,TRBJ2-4,TGTGCCAGCAGTAAACCTACACTAGCCAAAAACATTCAGTACTTC,CASSKPTLAKNIQYF
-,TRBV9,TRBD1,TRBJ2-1,TGTGCCAGCAGCCCTTGGACAGGGTGGGATGAGCAGTTCTTC,CASSPWTGWDEQFF
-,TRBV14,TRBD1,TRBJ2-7,TGTGCCAGCAGCCCGACAGGGTCCTACGAGCAGTACTTC,CASSPTGSYEQYF
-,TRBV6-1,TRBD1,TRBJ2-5,TGTGCCAGCAGTGAAGGGGCAGGGGGCGAGACCCAGTACTTC,CASSEGAGGETQYF
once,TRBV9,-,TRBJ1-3,TGTGCCAGCAGCGTAGAGGGTTCTGGAAACACCATATATTTT,CASSVEGSGNTIYF
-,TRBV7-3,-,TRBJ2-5,TGTGCCAGCAGTTCCACCGAGGATGGGGAGACCCAGTACTTC,CASSSTEDGETQYF
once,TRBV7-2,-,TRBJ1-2,TGTGCCAGCAGTCCATCAGAGTATGGCTACACCTTC,CASSPSEYGYTF
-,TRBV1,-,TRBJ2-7,TGTACCCGGGAGTGTCCCGAGCAGTACTTC,CTRECPEQYF
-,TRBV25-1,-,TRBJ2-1,TGTGCCAGCAGTAAACGGGAATTATCCGGGATCACCAATGAGCAGTTCTTC,CASSKRELSGITNEQFF
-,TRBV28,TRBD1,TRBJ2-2,TGTGCCAGCATCAAAGGGACAGTAAGGGAGACCGGGGAGCTGTTTTTT,CASIKGTVRETGELFF
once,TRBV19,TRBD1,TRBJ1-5,TGTGCCAGTAGTATGAGAGGAGGCGGGACAGGGGTTCAGCCCCAGCATTTT,CASSMRGGGTGVQPQHF
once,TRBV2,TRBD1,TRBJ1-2,TGTGCCAGCAGCCCGGACAGGGAGCGAGGCTACACCTTC,CASSPDRERGYTF